This TCR beta chain originates from a study of prognosis after radiotherapy for stage I lung cancer. Two-round multiplex PCR amplified TCR beta CDR3 from genomic DNA. First-round PCR employed TRBV- and TRBJ-specific primers for each gene. MiXCR was run by TCRdb on the multiplex PCR reads, yielding one entry per CDR3 protein. The table lists 38,000 or so distinct CDR3 sequences, around a quarter of them singletons. In its sample, this clonotype was seen many times. Its antigen is unidentified. General study findings and limits: Unique TCR clones declined after stereotactic body radiation therapy, from a median roughly 9,300 to 7,200.

Two separate time points each saw a draw of 5.5 to 7 milliliters of peripheral blood. The sequence derives from a donor aged 50 or older with non-small cell lung cancer. This specimen was PBMCs, taken before or after stereotactic body radiation therapy (not recorded which).

The CDR3 sequence is CASSPSQGDYGYTF. CDR3 DNA: TGTGCCAGCTCACCGAGTCAAGGGGACTATGGCTACACCTTC. This chain uses TRBV18 with TRBJ1-2, with D perhaps TRBD1 (5 bases). The V gene lost 3 bases and the J gene lost 3 bases, with 11 bases spanning the gap. Per the germline V gene, CDR1 is KGHSH and CDR2 is LQKENI. This CDR3 is built from 14 residues.